This T cell receptor (beta chain) was documented in a study of neoadjuvant anti-PD-1 for oral cavity cancer. Overall study context: Nivolumab at 3 mg/kg was mostly given biweekly, three to four doses, pre-surgery. Non-progressing patients received a fourth nivolumab dose near day 43, then surgery on days 50-56.

Time point in this sample: after neoadjuvant nivolumab, at surgical resection. Patients had newly diagnosed, untreated stage II-IVA oral cavity squamous cell carcinoma. J lost 2 bases, V lost 3 bases, and 2 bases had no gene match. Germline assignment: CDR1 SGDLS and CDR2 YYNGEE. The CDR3 covers 15 residues. The assay was immunoSEQ multiplex PCR, and TCRdb's table has in-frame clones only and misses some. The sample yields about 23,000 clones, roughly 29% seen once. The rearrangement uses TRBV9 and TRBJ2-6, with 7 bases identical to TRBD2. This TCR came from a person between 40 and 85 years old with oral cavity squamous cell carcinoma. Sequences were derived from tumor tissue, sampled after nivolumab (anti-PD-1) treatment. The CDR3 nucleotides are TGTGCCAGCAGCGCCCGGGAGGCTGGGGCCAACGTCCTGACTTTC. It is translated as CASSAREAGANVLTF.